These 21 T cell receptor beta chains were all obtained from the same sample, sequenced in a study of T-cell memory formation after mild COVID-19. TCRdb independently ran MiXCR on the 5' RACE reads; one entry per CDR3 protein. Of 300,000 to 400,000 distinct CDR3 sequences listed, roughly 13% are singletons. The sequenced sample was PBMCs or a T cell subset sorted from them (not recorded which). The receptors were gathered from a man aged 18 to 30 who had mild COVID-19 (a few samples of this study predate the infection). Cell type and time point are not known.

The chain uses TRBV9 and TRBJ1-4; no reliable D call. Germline loops: CDR1 SGDLS, CDR2 YYNGEE. V dropped 2 bases and J dropped 4 bases, with 15 bases sitting between them. The CDR3 totals 16 residues. The CDR3 sequence is CASSVGYSSYNEKLFF. The DNA for the CDR3 is TGTGCCAGCAGCGTTGGTTATAGCAGTTATAATGAAAAACTGTTTTTT.

The chain is built from TRBV19 and TRBJ1-5; 9 nucleotides align to TRBD1. CDR3 length: 15 amino acids. Germline V gene lookup returns CDR1 LNHDA and CDR2 SQIVND (reference sequence). Trimming cost V 7 bases and J 2 bases; bases outside gene matches: 6. The CDR3 region is CASTRTGEGNQPQHF. CDR3 DNA sequence: TGTGCCAGTACCAGGACAGGGGAGGGCAATCAGCCCCAGCATTTT.

The table lists this clonotype with a few counts. V and J are TRBV5-8 and TRBJ2-7; 10 bases fit TRBD2. The V gene end was trimmed by 2 bases and the J gene end by 0 bases; junction bases not matched to a gene: 2. The V gene's germline CDR1 is SGHTS and CDR2 YDEGEE. The CDR3 contains 15 residues. In nucleotides, the CDR3 is TGTGCCAGCAGCTTCGGACTAGCGGTCTCCTACGAGCAGTACTTC. It yields the protein CASSFGLAVSYEQYF. Supplemented by reference TRBV5-8 and TRBJ2-7, the full variable domain reads EAGVTQSPTHLIKTRGQQATLRCSPISGHTSVYWYQQALGLGLQFLLWYDEGEERNRGNFPPRFSGRQFPNYSSELNVNALELEDSALYLCASSFGLAVSYEQYFGPGTRLTVT.

This clonotype showed up just a few times. The rearrangement uses TRBV24-1 and TRBJ1-5; D is undetermined. Germline V lookup: CDR1 KGHDR, CDR2 SFDVKD. The V gene lost 5 bases and the J gene lost 5 bases, with 9 bases spanning the gap. This CDR3 contains 13 residues. The CDR3 loop reads CATSAGAYQPQHF. DNA for the CDR3: TGTGCCACCAGTGCTGGCGCCTATCAGCCCCAGCATTTT.

The chain couples TRBV4-3 to TRBJ1-1; 9 bases are a match to TRBD1. Per germline, CDR1 LGHNA and CDR2 YSLEER. The trim removed 0 bases at V and 0 bases at J, leaving 5 bases unmatched. This CDR3 has 17 residues. As DNA, the CDR3 is TGCGCCAGCAGCCAAGATTTCGGGACAGGGATGAACACTGAAGCTTTCTTT. Translating it yields CASSQDFGTGMNTEAFF.

This clonotype was seen a few times. The rearrangement uses TRBV29-1 and TRBJ2-4, with 7 positions matching TRBD1. Trimming took 4 bases from V and 9 from J; bases not matched to a gene: 9. The CDR3 is 13 residues long. CDR1 SQVTM and CDR2 ANQGSEA come from the germline V gene. The CDR3 loop reads CSVVGRGLGIQYF. The CDR3, as DNA: TGCAGCGTTGTAGGTAGGGGGCTTGGCATTCAGTACTTC.

The V call is TRBV6-5, the J call TRBJ2-1; TRBD2 matches 14 bases. The CDR3 has 16 residues. In germline, CDR1 is MNHEY, CDR2 SVGAGI. V shed 9 bases, J shed 3 bases, and the junction held 7 bases outside the gene matches. The CDR3 sequence: CASRGTSGGIYNEQFF. The CDR3 nucleotides read TGTGCCAGTAGAGGGACTAGCGGGGGAATCTACAATGAGCAGTTCTTC.

This clonotype was seen ten or more times. J is TRBJ1-1 and V is TRBV12-3 or TRBV12-4; weak D call: TRBD1 (6 bases). CDR3 size: 13 residues. With 4 bases removed from V and 10 bases from J, the gap between germline ends came to 16 bases. CDR3 in amino acids: CASSYPRGRAAFF. The CDR3 DNA sequence: TGTGCCAGCAGTTACCCTCGGGGGCGCGCAGCTTTCTTT.

The chain recombines TRBV6-2 or TRBV6-3 with TRBJ2-2, with D perhaps TRBD1 (6 bases). The CDR3 runs 15 residues. CDR1 MNHEY and CDR2 SVGEGT come from the germline V gene. V shed 11 bases and J shed 2 bases, with 18 bases lying between them. CDR3 region: CASASPGANTGELFF. The CDR3 DNA sequence: TGTGCCTCAGCATCGCCAGGGGCCAACACCGGGGAGCTGTTTTTT.

This chain uses TRBV7-3 with TRBJ2-5; the D is unclear. Germline CDR1 SGHTA, CDR2 FQGTGA. The CDR3 totals 14 residues. Trimming removed 1 base from V and 2 bases from J, with 8 bases in between. CDR3 in amino acids: CASSLNSLQETQYF. In nucleotides, the CDR3 is TGTGCCAGCAGCTTAAATTCCCTACAAGAGACCCAGTACTTC.

This clonotype showed up just a few times. This chain connects TRBV12-3 or TRBV12-4 to TRBJ2-1, with TRBD2 identical over 8 bases. J was trimmed by 8 bases and V by 3 bases; bases with no gene match: 6. The CDR3 is 14 residues long. The CDR3, as DNA: TGTGCCAGCAGTTTGGAGGCGGGGGGCGATGAGCAGTTCTTC. It encodes CASSLEAGGDEQFF.

This clonotype was detected a few times. The CDR3 DNA is TGTGCCAGCAGTTTTGCCGCCGGGGAGCTGTTTTTT. Its protein product is CASSFAAGELFF. The chain is built from TRBV12-3 or TRBV12-4 and TRBJ2-2; D is uncertain. This CDR3 comprises 12 residues. Trimming shortened V by 3 bases and J by 6 bases, and 5 bases separated the two germline ends.

This clonotype was seen only a few times. The V call is TRBV9, the J call TRBJ2-2, with a tentative D call TRBD1 (5 bases). V was pared by 7 bases and J by 4 bases, with 20 bases between. The CDR3 is 16 amino acids. The V gene's germline CDR1 is SGDLS and CDR2 YYNGEE. The CDR3: CASLSGVGPGTGELFF. CDR3 DNA sequence: TGTGCCAGCCTCTCCGGAGTGGGGCCGGGCACCGGGGAGCTGTTTTTT.

This clonotype was seen many times. CDR3 region: CASSDRGDTEAFF. CDR3 coding DNA: TGTGCCAGCAGTGATAGGGGAGACACTGAAGCTTTCTTT. V usage is TRBV12-3 or TRBV12-4 and J usage is TRBJ1-1; D is possibly TRBD1 (5 bases). V lost 5 bases, J lost 3 bases, and 10 bases lay in between. The CDR3 is made up of 13 amino acids.

The J gene is TRBJ2-2, the V gene TRBV3-1; no reliable D call. Germline V gene lookup returns CDR1 LGHDT and CDR2 YNNKEL (reference sequence). The V end lost 0 bases, the J end lost 8 bases, and 13 bases lay between the germline ends. This CDR3 is 15 amino acids long. This CDR3 is CASSQDNPGPGELFF. The CDR3 DNA reads as TGTGCCAGCAGCCAAGATAACCCAGGCCCGGGGGAGCTGTTTTTT. The full variable domain, in which reference TRBV3-1 and TRBJ2-2 provide the parts outside the CDR3, is DTAVSQTPKYLVTQMGNDKSIKCEQNLGHDTMYWYKQDSKKFLKIMFSYNNKELIINETVPNRFSPKSPDKAHLNLHINSLELGDSAVYFCASSQDNPGPGELFFGEGSRLTVL.

This clonotype was observed a few times. V gene TRBV10-3 combines with J gene TRBJ2-5, with unresolved D. Per germline, CDR1 ENHRY and CDR2 SYGVKD. V lost 4 bases to trimming and J lost 1 base, with 13 bases between them. CDR3 length: 15 amino acids. The CDR3 DNA reads TGTGCCATCAGTGGTGATCAGAATCGCCAAGAGACCCAGTACTTC. Translation gives CAISGDQNRQETQYF.

This clonotype has just a few counts. The chain carries TRBV12-5 and TRBJ1-4; D is uncertain. Trimming pared 6 bases from V and 7 bases from J, leaving 12 bases between. CDR1 LGHNT and CDR2 FRNRAP come from the germline V gene. The CDR3 has 13 amino acids. CDR3 nucleotides: TGTGCTAGTGGCCTCGGACGGTCTGAAAAACTGTTTTTT. Translating it yields CASGLGRSEKLFF.

The V and J genes are TRBV6-5 and TRBJ2-7, with D possibly called TRBD1 or TRBD2 (5 bases each). The germline V and J ends were trimmed by 1 base and 7 bases, with 17 bases remaining between them. The germline CDR1 and CDR2 sequences are MNHEY and SVGAGI. This CDR3 has 15 amino acids. The CDR3 DNA sequence: TGTGCCAGCAGTTACTTCCGGACCAGGGAGTGGGAGCAGTACTTC. The encoded protein is CASSYFRTREWEQYF.

This clonotype was detected many times. The J gene is TRBJ2-6, the V gene TRBV20-1; D not resolved. CDR3 length equals 13 residues. The germline gives CDR1 DFQATT, CDR2 SNEGSKA (reference sequence). Trimming shortened V by 4 bases and J by 2 bases, and 6 bases separated the two germline ends. CDR3 sequence (DNA): TGCAGTGCTAAGGGCACTGGGGCCAACGTCCTGACTTTC. Translation: CSAKGTGANVLTF.

This rearrangement joins TRBV11-1 to TRBJ2-3; D assignment may be TRBD1 or TRBD2 (5 bases each). Trimming shortened V by 2 bases and J by 1 base, and 7 bases separated the two germline ends. The CDR3 covers 14 residues. The V gene's germline CDR1 is SGHAT and CDR2 FQDESV (reference sequence). As DNA, the CDR3 is TGTGCCAGCAGCTTATGGGACCGCACAGATACGCAGTATTTT. This gives the protein CASSLWDRTDTQYF.

V is TRBV4-3 and J is TRBJ1-5; D ambiguous. In germline, CDR1 is LGHNA, CDR2 YSLEER. V gave up 1 base and J gave up 5 bases, with 6 bases separating them. CDR3 length: 13 residues. The DNA of the CDR3 is TGCGCCAGCAGCCAAGGGATACATCAGCCCCAGCATTTT. This sequence encodes CASSQGIHQPQHF.